This T cell receptor beta chain was found in a study of shared T cell receptors in the human thymus. Germline assignment: CDR1 SGHRS and CDR2 YFSETQ. The length of the CDR3 is 20 residues. With 5 bases clipped from V and 2 bases from J, the junction kept 21 bases outside the gene matches. Generated by immunoSEQ multiplex PCR, the TCRdb table keeps only in-frame clones and is missing some. The sample lists over 450,000 clones; 78% were seen once. The same sample was also studied in work on human thymus T cells.

The chain has TRBV5-1 and TRBJ2-2; 7 bases fit TRBD1. Sequencing was performed on thymocytes. The receptor was isolated from a boy under three years old with a congenital heart defect. The CDR3 loop reads CASSVFRGSPKALNTGELFF. CDR3 bases: TGCGCCAGCAGTGTTTTCAGGGGGTCCCCTAAAGCGTTAAACACCGGGGAGCTGTTTTTT.